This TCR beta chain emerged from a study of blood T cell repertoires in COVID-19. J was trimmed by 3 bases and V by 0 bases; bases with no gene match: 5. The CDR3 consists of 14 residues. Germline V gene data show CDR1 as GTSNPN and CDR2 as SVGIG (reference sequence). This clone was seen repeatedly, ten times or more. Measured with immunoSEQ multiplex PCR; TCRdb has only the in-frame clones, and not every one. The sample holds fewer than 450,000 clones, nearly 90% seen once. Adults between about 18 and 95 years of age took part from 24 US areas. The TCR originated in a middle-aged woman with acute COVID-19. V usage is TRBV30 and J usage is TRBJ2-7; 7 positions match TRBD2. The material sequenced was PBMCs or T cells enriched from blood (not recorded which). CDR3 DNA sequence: TGTGCCTGGAGTGTACGGGGGGTCAGCTACGAGCAGTACTTC. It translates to CAWSVRGVSYEQYF.